Listed below are T cell receptor beta chains from one sample, sequenced in a study of a mutant IDH1 vaccine in newly diagnosed glioma. Their cognate antigens are unknown. TCRdb's table, derived via immunoSEQ multiplex PCR, lists solely in-frame clones and lacks some. In the table there are 77,000 or so clones, approximately 75% of which are singletons. The sequences come from PBMCs, collected from a glioma patient whose treatment included an IDH1 peptide vaccine. All receptors derive from a middle-aged man with glioma. The conserved cysteine and the conserved F or W are not part of the CDR3 here. The D gene is left open where the match is weak. Expanded clones get a size class; other rows say once, few or many, or leave the size out.

v_gene | d_gene | abundance | CDR3aa
TRBV28 | - | - | ASSSSGGRAIETQY
TRBV7-9 | TRBD1 | - | ASSSAVTGVHGYT
TRBV18 | - | few | ASSPGGGNEQF
TRBV4-2 | - | - | ASSHQTNEQY
TRBV19 | TRBD2 | - | ASSSMTSGEQY
TRBV9 | TRBD2 | few | ASSTSLAGGETQY
TRBV6-6 | TRBD1 | few | ASTIQGATEAF
TRBV7-9 | - | - | ASSLALRGGGYT
TRBV25-1 | - | - | ASSEVGGAVNIQY
TRBV7-2 | - | - | ASSGAVGGRLDTQY